This T cell receptor (beta chain) was retrieved from a study of PD-1 blockade in mismatch repair-deficient tumors. The table came from immunoSEQ multiplex PCR; TCRdb's copy has only in-frame clones and leaves some out. Seen here are fewer than 45,000 clones, around 83% observed once, and the top ten hold approximately 3.6%. Germline values: CDR1 SGDLS, CDR2 YYNGEE. The CDR3 has 14 residues. V gave up 0 bases and J gave up 4 bases, with 8 bases separating them. This clonotype was obtained from an adult with mismatch repair-deficient cancer. The chain is built from TRBV9 and TRBJ2-1, with D perhaps assigned TRBD1 or TRBD2 (5 bases each). The material sequenced was peripheral blood, taken approximately 80 weeks after starting pembrolizumab. CDR3 sequence: CASSVVGTYNEQFF. CDR3 sequence (DNA): TGTGCCAGCAGCGTAGTAGGGACGTACAATGAGCAGTTCTTC.